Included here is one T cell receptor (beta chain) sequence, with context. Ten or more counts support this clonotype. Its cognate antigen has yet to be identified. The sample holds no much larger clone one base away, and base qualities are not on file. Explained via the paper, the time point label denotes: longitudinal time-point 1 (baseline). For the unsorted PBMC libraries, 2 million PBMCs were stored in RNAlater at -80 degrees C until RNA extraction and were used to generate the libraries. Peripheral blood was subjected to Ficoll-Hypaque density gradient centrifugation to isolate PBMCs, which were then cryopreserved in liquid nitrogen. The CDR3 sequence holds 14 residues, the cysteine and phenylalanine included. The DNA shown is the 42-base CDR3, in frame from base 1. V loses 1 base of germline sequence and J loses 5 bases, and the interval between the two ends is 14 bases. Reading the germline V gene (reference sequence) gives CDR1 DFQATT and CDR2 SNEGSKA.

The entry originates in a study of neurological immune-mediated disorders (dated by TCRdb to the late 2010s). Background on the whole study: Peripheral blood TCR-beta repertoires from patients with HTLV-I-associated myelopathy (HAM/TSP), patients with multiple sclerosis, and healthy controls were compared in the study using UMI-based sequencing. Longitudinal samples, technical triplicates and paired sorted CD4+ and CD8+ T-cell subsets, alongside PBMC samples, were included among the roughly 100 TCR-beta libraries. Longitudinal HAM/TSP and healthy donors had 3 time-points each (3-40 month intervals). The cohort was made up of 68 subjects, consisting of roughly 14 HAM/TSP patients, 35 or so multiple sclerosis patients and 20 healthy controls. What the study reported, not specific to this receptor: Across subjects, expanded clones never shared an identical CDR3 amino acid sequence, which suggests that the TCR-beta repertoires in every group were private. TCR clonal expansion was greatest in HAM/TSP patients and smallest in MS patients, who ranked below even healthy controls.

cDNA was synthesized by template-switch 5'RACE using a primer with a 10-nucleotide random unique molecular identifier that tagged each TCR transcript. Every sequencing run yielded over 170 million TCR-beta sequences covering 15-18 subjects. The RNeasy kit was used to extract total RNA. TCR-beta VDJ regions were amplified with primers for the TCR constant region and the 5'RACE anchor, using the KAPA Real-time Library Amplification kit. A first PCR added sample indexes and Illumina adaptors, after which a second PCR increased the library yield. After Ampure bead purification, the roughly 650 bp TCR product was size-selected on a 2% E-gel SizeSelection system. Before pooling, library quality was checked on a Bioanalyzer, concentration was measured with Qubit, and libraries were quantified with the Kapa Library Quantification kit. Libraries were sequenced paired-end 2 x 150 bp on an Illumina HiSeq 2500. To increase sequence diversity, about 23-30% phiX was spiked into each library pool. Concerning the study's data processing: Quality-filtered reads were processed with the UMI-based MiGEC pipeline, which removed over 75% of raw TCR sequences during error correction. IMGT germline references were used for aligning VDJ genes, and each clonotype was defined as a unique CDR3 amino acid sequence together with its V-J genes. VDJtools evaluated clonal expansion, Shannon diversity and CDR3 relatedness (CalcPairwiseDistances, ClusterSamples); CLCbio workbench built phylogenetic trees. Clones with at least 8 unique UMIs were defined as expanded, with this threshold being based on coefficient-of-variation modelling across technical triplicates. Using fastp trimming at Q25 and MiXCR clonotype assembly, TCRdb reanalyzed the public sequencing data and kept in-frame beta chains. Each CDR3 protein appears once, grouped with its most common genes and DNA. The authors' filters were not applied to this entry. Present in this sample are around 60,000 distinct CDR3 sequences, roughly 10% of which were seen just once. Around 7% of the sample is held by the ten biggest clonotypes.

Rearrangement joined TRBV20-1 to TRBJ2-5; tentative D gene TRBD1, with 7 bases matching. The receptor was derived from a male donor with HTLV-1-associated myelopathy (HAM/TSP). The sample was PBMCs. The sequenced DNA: TGCAGTGCTAGAGGGGCGGCAGGGGGGGAGACCCAGTACTTC. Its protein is CSARGAAGGETQYF.